This T cell receptor (beta chain) originates from a study of cytomegalovirus exposure and HLA in healthy donors. Germline V CDR1 and CDR2: MNHNS, SASEGT. V lost 10 bases to trimming and J lost 0 bases, with 13 bases between them. There are 15 residues in the CDR3. Nominal health characterized the donors when sampled, though unrecorded immune exposures were likely. PCR involved 60 Vbeta and 13 Jbeta primers. The method was immunoSEQ multiplex PCR; TCRdb's version includes in-frame clones alone and lacks a portion of them. This sample's table reports 180,000 or so clones. The chain couples TRBV6-1 to TRBJ2-6; D uncertain. The TCR sequence derives from a woman aged 18-29 years in good health and CMV-seropositive. The sequenced sample consisted of PBMCs. This CDR3 is CATSPGYSGANVLTF. The DNA for the CDR3 is TGTGCCACTTCTCCCGGGTACTCTGGGGCCAACGTCCTGACTTTC.